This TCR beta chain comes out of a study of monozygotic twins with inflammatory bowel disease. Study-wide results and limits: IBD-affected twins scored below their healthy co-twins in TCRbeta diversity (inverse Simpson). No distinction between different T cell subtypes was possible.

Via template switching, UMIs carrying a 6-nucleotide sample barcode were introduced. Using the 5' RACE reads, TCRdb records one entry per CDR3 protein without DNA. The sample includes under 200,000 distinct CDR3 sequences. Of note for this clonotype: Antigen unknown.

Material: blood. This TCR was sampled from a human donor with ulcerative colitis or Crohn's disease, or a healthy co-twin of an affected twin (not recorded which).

This chain's CDR3 is CASSSDWNTEAFF. This chain joins TRBV7-3 and TRBJ1-1. Germline lookup yields CDR1 SGHTA and CDR2 FQGTGA. This CDR3 is 13 amino acids long.